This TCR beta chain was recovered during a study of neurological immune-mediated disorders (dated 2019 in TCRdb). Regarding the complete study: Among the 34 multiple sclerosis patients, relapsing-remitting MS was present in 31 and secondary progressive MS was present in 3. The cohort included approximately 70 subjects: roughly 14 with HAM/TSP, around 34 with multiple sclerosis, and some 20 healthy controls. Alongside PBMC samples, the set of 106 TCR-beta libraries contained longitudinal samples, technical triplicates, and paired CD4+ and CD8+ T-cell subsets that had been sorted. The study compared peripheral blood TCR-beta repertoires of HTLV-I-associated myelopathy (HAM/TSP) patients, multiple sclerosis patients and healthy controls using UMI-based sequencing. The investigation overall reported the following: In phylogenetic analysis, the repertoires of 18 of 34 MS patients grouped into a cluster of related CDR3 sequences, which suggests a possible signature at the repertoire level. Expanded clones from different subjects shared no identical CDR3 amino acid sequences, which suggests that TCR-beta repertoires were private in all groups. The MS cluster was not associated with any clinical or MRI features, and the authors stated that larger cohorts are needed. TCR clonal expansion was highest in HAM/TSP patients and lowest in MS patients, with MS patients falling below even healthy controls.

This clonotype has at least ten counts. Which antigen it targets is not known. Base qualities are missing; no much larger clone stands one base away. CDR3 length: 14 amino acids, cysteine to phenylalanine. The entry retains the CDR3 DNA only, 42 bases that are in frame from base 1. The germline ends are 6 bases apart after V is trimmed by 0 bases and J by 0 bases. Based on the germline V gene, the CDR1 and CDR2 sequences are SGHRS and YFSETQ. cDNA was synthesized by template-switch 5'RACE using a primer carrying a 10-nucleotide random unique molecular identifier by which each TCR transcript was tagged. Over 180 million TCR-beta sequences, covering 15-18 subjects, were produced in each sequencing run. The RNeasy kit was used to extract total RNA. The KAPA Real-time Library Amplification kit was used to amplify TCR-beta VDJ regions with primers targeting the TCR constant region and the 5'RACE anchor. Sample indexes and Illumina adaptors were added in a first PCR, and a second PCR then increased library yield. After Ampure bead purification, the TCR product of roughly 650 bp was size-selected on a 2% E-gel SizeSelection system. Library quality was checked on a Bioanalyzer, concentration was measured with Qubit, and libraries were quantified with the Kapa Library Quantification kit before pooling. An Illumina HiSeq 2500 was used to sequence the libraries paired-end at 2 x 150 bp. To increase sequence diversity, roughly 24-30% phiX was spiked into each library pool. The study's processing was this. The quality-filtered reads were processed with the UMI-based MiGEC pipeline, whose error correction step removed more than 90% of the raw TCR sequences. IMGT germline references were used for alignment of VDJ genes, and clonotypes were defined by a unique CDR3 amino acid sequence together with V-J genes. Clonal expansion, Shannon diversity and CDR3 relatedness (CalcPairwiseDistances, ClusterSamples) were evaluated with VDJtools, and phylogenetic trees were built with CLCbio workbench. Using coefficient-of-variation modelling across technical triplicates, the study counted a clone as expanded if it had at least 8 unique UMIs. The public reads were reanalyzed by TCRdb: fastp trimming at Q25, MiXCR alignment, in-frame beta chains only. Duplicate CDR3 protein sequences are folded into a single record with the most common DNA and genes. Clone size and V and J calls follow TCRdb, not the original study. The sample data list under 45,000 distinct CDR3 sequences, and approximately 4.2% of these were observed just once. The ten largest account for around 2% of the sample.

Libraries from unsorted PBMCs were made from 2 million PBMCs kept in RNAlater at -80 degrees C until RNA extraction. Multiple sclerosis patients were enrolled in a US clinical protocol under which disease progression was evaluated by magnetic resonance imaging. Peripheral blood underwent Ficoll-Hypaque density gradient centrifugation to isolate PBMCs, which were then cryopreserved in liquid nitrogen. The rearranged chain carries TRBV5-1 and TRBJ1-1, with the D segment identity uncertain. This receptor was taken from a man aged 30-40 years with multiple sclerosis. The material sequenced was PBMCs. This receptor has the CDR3 CASSLEQLNTEAFF. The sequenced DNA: TGCGCCAGCAGCTTGGAACAGCTGAACACTGAAGCTTTCTTT.